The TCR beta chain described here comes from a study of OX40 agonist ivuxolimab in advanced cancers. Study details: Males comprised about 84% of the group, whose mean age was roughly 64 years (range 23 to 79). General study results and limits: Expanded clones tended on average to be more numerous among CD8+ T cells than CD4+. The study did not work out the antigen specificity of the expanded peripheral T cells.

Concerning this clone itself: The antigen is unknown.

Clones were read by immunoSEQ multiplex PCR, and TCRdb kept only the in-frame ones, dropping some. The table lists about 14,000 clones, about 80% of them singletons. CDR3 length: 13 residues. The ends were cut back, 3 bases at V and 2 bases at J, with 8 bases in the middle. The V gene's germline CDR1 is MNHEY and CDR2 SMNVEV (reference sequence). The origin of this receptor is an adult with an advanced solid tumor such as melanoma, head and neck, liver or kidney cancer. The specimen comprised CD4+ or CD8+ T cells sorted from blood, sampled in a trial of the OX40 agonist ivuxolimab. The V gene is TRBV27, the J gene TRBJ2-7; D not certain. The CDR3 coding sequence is TGTGCCAGCAGTTTTCGCAGTCCCTACGAGCAGTACTTC. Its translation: CASSFRSPYEQYF.